Listed below are T cell receptor beta chains from one sample, sequenced in a study of memory CD4+ T cells and cytomegalovirus serostatus. Sequencing used immunoSEQ multiplex PCR; TCRdb keeps in-frame clones, though not all of them. The top ten clones hold more than 0.95% of a sample with tens of thousands of clones, approximately 81% of them seen once. The sample taken for sequencing was memory CD4+ T cells from blood. Receptor source: an adult in good health and CMV-seropositive. CDR3s include the opening cysteine and the closing phenylalanine or tryptophan. D genes are given only for firm matches. Clone size appears in some rows only: once, few, many, or a class for an expanded clone.

TRBV5-1	TRBD1	TRBJ2-7	.	TGCGCCAGCAGCCTCGACAGGGTGGTGGGGGAGCAGTACTTC	CASSLDRVVGEQYF
TRBV11-2	.	TRBJ1-2	.	TGTGCCAGCAGCCCCGCCTTGGACGCAGGCTATGGCTACACCTTC	CASSPALDAGYGYTF
TRBV11-2	TRBD1	TRBJ2-4	few	TGTGCCAGCAGCTTAGGGGGACAGGGAGGGATTCAGTACTTC	CASSLGGQGGIQYF
TRBV6-1	.	TRBJ1-4	.	TGTGCCAGCAGTGTTGTTCCCGGGAGGGAAGAAAAACTGTTTTTT	CASSVVPGREEKLFF
TRBV15	TRBD1	TRBJ1-1	.	TGTGCCACCAGCAGAGAGGGACAGGGTTCGATGGGGGATGAAGCTTTCTTT	CATSREGQGSMGDEAFF
TRBV18	.	TRBJ2-5	.	TGTGCCAGCTCACCACTTGGGCAGACCCAGTACTTC	CASSPLGQTQYF
TRBV5-5	.	TRBJ1-6	few	TGTGCCAGCAGCTTAAAAGGGGAGAGTTCACCCCTCCACTTT	CASSLKGESSPLHF
TRBV5-1	.	TRBJ2-4	once	TGCGCCAGCAGCTTGGTACGGGACATTCAGTACTTC	CASSLVRDIQYF
TRBV18	TRBD2	TRBJ2-1	.	TGTGCCAGCTCATGGGGAGCGGGGGAGAATGAGCAGTTCTTC	CASSWGAGENEQFF
TRBV6-6	TRBD2	TRBJ2-7	.	TGTGCCAGCAGCGGGACTAGCCAGGGGGAGCAGTACTTC	CASSGTSQGEQYF
TRBV6-1	.	TRBJ1-1	.	TGTGCCACTTCGCGGGACGGAAACACTGAAGCTTTCTTT	CATSRDGNTEAFF
TRBV6-6	TRBD1	TRBJ1-2	.	TGTGCCAGCAGTTTGGACAGGGGGCGCAGAGGGGGCTACACCTTC	CASSLDRGRRGGYTF
TRBV6-5	.	TRBJ1-5	.	TGTGCCAGCAGTCGGCTCGGAATTCAGCCCCAGCATTTT	CASSRLGIQPQHF
TRBV7-2	TRBD1	TRBJ2-7	once	TGTGCCAGCAGCTCTAACAGGGGGCGGTCCGAGCAGTACTTC	CASSSNRGRSEQYF
TRBV15	TRBD1	TRBJ2-7	.	TGTGCCACCAGCAGAGAGATCGTACAGGGGTACGAGCAGTACTTC	CATSREIVQGYEQYF
TRBV21-1	.	TRBJ2-1	.	TGTGCCAGCACCAATAGGGACTGGGACAGCGACAACAATGAGCAGTTCTTC	CASTNRDWDSDNNEQFF
TRBV7-2	TRBD1	TRBJ2-7	.	TGTGCCAGCAGCTTAGGAGACAGGGACCACGAGCAGTACTTC	CASSLGDRDHEQYF
TRBV4-2	.	TRBJ2-2	.	TGTGCCAGCAGCCAAGTTCCCGGGGAGCTGTTTTTT	CASSQVPGELFF
TRBV5-1	.	TRBJ2-2	few	TGCGCCAGCAGCTTCGACAGCTCGAACACCGGGGAGCTGTTTTTT	CASSFDSSNTGELFF
TRBV14	TRBD2	TRBJ2-5	.	TGTGCCAGCAGCCCCGGACTAGCGGGGGCCCAAGAGACCCAGTACTTC	CASSPGLAGAQETQYF
TRBV28	.	TRBJ2-5	once	TGTGCCACCCGACCCCCAGGGGAAGAGACCCAGTACTTC	CATRPPGEETQYF
TRBV9	.	TRBJ1-3	once	TGTGCCAGGACAAGCTCTGGAAACACCATATATTTT	CARTSSGNTIYF
TRBV28	.	TRBJ1-2	.	TGTGCCAGCAGTTTACCCAGGAGTAACTATGGCTACACCTTC	CASSLPRSNYGYTF